One T cell receptor beta chain is described in this entry. Antigen: not known. The sample comes from a study of response to subunit inactivated influenza vaccine. The study's findings and limits: Authors suggested each seasonal influenza vaccination recruits few new T cells.

With 4 bases clipped from V and 3 bases from J, the junction kept 5 bases outside the gene matches. The CDR3 length is 16 residues. Germline CDR1 reads SEHNR; CDR2 reads FQNEAQ (reference sequence). Each CDR3 protein is one row after TCRdb ran MiXCR on the RT-PCR reads. Here the sample spans about 520,000 distinct CDR3 sequences, roughly 25% being singletons. The sequenced sample was CD4+ T cells sorted from PBMCs, obtained approximately 5 days after vaccination. The TCR comes from a man aged 50 to 59 who received an inactivated influenza vaccine. The chain joins TRBV7-9 to TRBJ2-3, with 12 bases matching TRBD2. The CDR3, as DNA: TGTGCCAGCAGCTCGAGGGGACTAGCGGGTACAGATACGCAGTATTTT. Translation: CASSSRGLAGTDTQYF.